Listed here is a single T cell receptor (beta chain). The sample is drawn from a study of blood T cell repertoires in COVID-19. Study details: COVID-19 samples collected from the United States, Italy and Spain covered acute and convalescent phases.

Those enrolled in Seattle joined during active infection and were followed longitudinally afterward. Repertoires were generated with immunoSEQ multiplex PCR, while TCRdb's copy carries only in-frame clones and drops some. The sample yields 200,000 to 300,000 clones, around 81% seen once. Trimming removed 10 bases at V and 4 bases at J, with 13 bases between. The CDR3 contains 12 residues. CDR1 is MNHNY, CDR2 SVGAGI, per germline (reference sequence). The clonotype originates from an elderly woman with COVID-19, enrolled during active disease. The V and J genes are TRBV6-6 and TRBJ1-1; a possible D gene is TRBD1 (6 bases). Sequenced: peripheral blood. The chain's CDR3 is CATRQGPTEAFF. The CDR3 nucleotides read TGTGCCACTCGGCAGGGGCCCACTGAAGCTTTCTTT.